The 18 T cell receptor beta chains in this list originate from one sample, sequenced in a study of blood T cells in healthy people across ages. PCR was performed a second time for about 7 to 11 cycles using a sample-barcoded 5' primer and a J-beta primer mix. From the 5' RACE reads, TCRdb called clonotypes with MiXCR, one entry per CDR3 protein. Found here are roughly 680,000 distinct CDR3 sequences, roughly half of them singletons; the top ten hold about 13%. Sequenced material: blood. The receptors were sampled from an elderly woman in good health.

The chain's CDR3 is CASSAGTSGDTQYF. The CDR3 DNA reads TGTGCCAGCAGTGCAGGGACTAGCGGGGATACGCAGTATTTT. The chain is built from TRBV7-9 and TRBJ2-3, with 12 nucleotides matching TRBD2. Trimming took 6 bases from V and 6 from J; bases not matched to a gene: 4. Germline V CDR1 and CDR2: SEHNR, FQNEAQ (reference sequence). The CDR3 length is 14 residues. The complete variable domain, with remaining parts taken from reference TRBV7-9 and TRBJ2-3, reads DTGVSQNPRHKITKRGQNVTFRCDPISEHNRLYWYRQTLGQGPEFLTYFQNEAQLEKSRLLSDRFSAERPKGSFSTLEIQRTEQGDSAMYLCASSAGTSGDTQYFGPGTRLTVL.

This clonotype was seen a few times. The junction differs from germline at one of its ends, possibly a read error. The V and J genes are TRBV7-9 and TRBJ1-4, with D hard to call. The CDR3 is 14 residues long. In germline, CDR1 is SEHNR, CDR2 FQNEAQ (reference sequence). The CDR3 coding sequence is TGTGCAAGCAGCTTAAAGGAGAATAATGAAAAACTGTTTTTT. Translating gives CASSLKENNEKLFF.

This clonotype was observed at least ten times. The J gene is TRBJ2-1, the V gene TRBV12-3 or TRBV12-4; tentatively, D is TRBD2 (6 bases). This CDR3 has 13 residues. The ends were cut back, 7 bases at V and 0 bases at J, with 7 bases in the middle. The CDR3 reads CASMEGSYNEQFF. Here the CDR3 DNA reads TGTGCCAGCATGGAGGGCTCCTACAATGAGCAGTTCTTC.

This clonotype was seen repeatedly, ten times or more. V is TRBV25-1 and J is TRBJ2-5; 7 bases are a match to TRBD1. Trimming removed 4 bases from V and 1 base from J; junction bases left unmatched: 6. CDR1 and CDR2 from the germline V gene are MGHDK and SYGVNS. This CDR3 region has 15 residues. CDR3 loop: CASSAGRDSQETQYF. For the CDR3, the DNA is TGTGCCAGCAGTGCGGGCCGGGACAGCCAAGAGACCCAGTACTTC.

Ten or more counts support this clonotype. The V and J genes are TRBV29-1 and TRBJ2-5; D is unresolved. From germline, CDR1 is SQVTM and CDR2 ANQGSEA. This CDR3 has 13 residues. The V and J ends lost 7 bases and 1 base respectively, with 13 bases between them. The CDR3 DNA is TGCAGCGCCCTAGACGGCCGCCAAGAGACCCAGTACTTC. As protein: CSALDGRQETQYF.

This clonotype was seen many times. V and J are TRBV12-3 or TRBV12-4 and TRBJ2-1; D is possibly TRBD2 (5 bases). V lost 5 bases and J 12 bases, leaving 23 bases between the germline ends. The CDR3 sequence is 15 residues long. In DNA, the CDR3 is TGTGCCAGCAGTCTCCGGGATATAGGACGTGGAGGGCAGTTCTTC. Its protein is CASSLRDIGRGGQFF.

In its sample, this clonotype was seen once. The chain combines TRBV5-1 with TRBJ2-6, with 8 bases lining up with TRBD1. The CDR3 is made up of 18 amino acids. V lost 1 base to trimming and J lost 0 bases; unmatched junction nucleotides: 6. Germline CDR1 reads SGHRS; CDR2 reads YFSETQ. The CDR3 bases are TGCGCCAGCAGCTTGTCAGGGACAGGTCGCTCTGGGGCCAACGTCCTGACTTTC. Its translation is CASSLSGTGRSGANVLTF.

This clonotype was detected a few times. V usage is TRBV5-1 and J usage is TRBJ2-5; D is unresolved. The J call may be mistaken, given a closer DNA end match to TRBJ2-7. Germline values: CDR1 SGHRS, CDR2 YFSETQ. The CDR3 has 14 amino acids. The CDR3 DNA reads TGCGCCAGCAGCGCGGCGGACGTATCAGGCGAGCAGTACTTC. Amino acid sequence: CASSAADVSGEQYF.

This clonotype was detected only a few times. The V and J genes are TRBV27 and TRBJ1-2; a possible D gene is TRBD1 (5 bases). The CDR3 has 14 residues. V was pared by 2 bases and J by 8 bases, with 15 bases between. CDR1 MNHEY and CDR2 SMNVEV come from the germline V gene (reference sequence). CDR3 in DNA: TGTGCCAGCAGTTTAACAGGTTCACTTGGAGGCTACACCTTC. It specifies CASSLTGSLGGYTF.

The sample holds many counts of this clonotype. This rearrangement joins TRBV29-1 to TRBJ2-1, with no clear D. V lost 5 bases, J lost 0 bases, and 5 bases lay in between. CDR1 and CDR2 from the germline V gene are SQVTM and ANQGSEA. The CDR3 runs to 12 residues. CDR3 region: CSVKVSYNEQFF. The CDR3 DNA reads as TGCAGCGTTAAGGTCTCCTACAATGAGCAGTTCTTC.

V usage is TRBV6-2 or TRBV6-3 and J usage is TRBJ2-1, with TRBD1 matching 8 bases. The CDR3 is made up of 15 amino acids. The V and J ends lost 4 bases and 5 bases, in that order; junction bases with no gene match: 7. Germline assignment: CDR1 MNHEY and CDR2 SVGEGT. CDR3 amino acids: CASSSQTGANNEQFF. The CDR3 DNA reads as TGTGCCAGCAGTTCCCAGACAGGGGCGAACAATGAGCAGTTCTTC.

The gene calls are TRBV5-1 and TRBJ2-2; D is ambiguous. CDR1 and CDR2 from the germline V gene are SGHRS and YFSETQ. Trimming stripped 4 bases from V and 5 bases from J, with 12 bases between. The CDR3 runs to 14 residues. CDR3 DNA sequence: TGCGCCAGCAGCCCACTGGCGACTACCGGGGAGCTGTTTTTT. Residues: CASSPLATTGELFF.

The J gene is TRBJ2-7, the V gene TRBV5-1; TRBD1 might be the D (5 bases). The V gene's germline CDR1 is SGHRS and CDR2 YFSETQ. Trimming cost V 3 bases and J 0 bases, with 13 bases left between them. This CDR3 has 15 amino acids. This CDR3 is CASSWEGANSYEQYF. The DNA of the CDR3 is TGCGCCAGCAGCTGGGAAGGGGCCAACTCCTACGAGCAGTACTTC.

V is TRBV7-9 and J is TRBJ2-1; unclear D gene. V shed 0 bases and J shed 0 bases, with 6 bases lying between them. Looked up from germline, CDR1 is SEHNR and CDR2 is FQNEAQ (reference sequence). CDR3 length: 15 amino acids. DNA of the CDR3: TGTGCCAGCAGCTTAGCGAGTTACTCCTACAATGAGCAGTTCTTC. Translated, it gives CASSLASYSYNEQFF. The entire variable domain, with the rest obtained from reference TRBV7-9 and TRBJ2-1, is as follows: DTGVSQNPRHKITKRGQNVTFRCDPISEHNRLYWYRQTLGQGPEFLTYFQNEAQLEKSRLLSDRFSAERPKGSFSTLEIQRTEQGDSAMYLCASSLASYSYNEQFFGPGTRLTVL.

This clonotype was counted ten times or more. This chain joins TRBV7-2 and TRBJ2-1; 8 bases fit TRBD2. After removal of 6 bases from V and 0 bases from J, the junction contained 13 bases not matched to a gene. The CDR3 covers 18 residues. Germline CDR1 reads SGHTA; CDR2 reads FQGNSA. As DNA, the CDR3 is TGTGCCAGCAGGGACCACTGGCGGGGGGTCGTCTCCTACAATGAGCAGTTCTTC. Translated, it gives CASRDHWRGVVSYNEQFF.

V gene TRBV5-5 combines with J gene TRBJ1-1; maybe TRBD1 (5 bases). Germline V gene data show CDR1 as SGHKS and CDR2 as YYEKEE (reference sequence). V gave up 5 bases and J gave up 2 bases, with 19 bases separating them. The CDR3 is 16 amino acids. CDR3 nucleotide sequence: TGTGCCAGCAGTCTCGGGGCGACCGCGGGCAACACTGAAGCTTTCTTT. As protein: CASSLGATAGNTEAFF.

The chain carries TRBV20-1 and TRBJ2-4; 9 bases are shared with TRBD2. This CDR3 contains 14 residues. The V segment lost 6 bases and the J segment 2 bases; nucleotides outside the gene matches: 5. Germline CDR1 and CDR2: DFQATT and SNEGSKA (reference sequence). CDR3 nucleotides: TGCAGTGCCGCGGCTAGCGGGACCAAAAACATTCAGTACTTC. Translating it yields CSAAASGTKNIQYF.

This clonotype has a count of ten or more. The chain has TRBV11-1 and TRBJ2-1; perhaps D is TRBD1 or TRBD2 (6 bases each). The CDR3 totals 19 residues. Germline CDR1 and CDR2: SGHAT and FQDESV (reference sequence). The V end lost 2 bases, the J end lost 3 bases, and 23 bases lay between the germline ends. CDR3 residues: CASSLQAVLGGSYYNEQFF. Here the CDR3 DNA reads TGTGCCAGCAGCTTACAGGCGGTATTGGGGGGCAGCTACTACAATGAGCAGTTCTTC.